The rows below give T cell receptor beta chains drawn from one sample of a study of shared clonotypes between healthy human individuals. Only in-frame clones appear in the TCRdb table, and some are missing; sequencing was by immunoSEQ multiplex PCR. The sample has around 650,000 clones, 95% to 96% seen once. Sequenced: naive CD8+ T cells sorted from blood. These receptor sequences come from a woman in her 30s in good health. CDR3s include the opening cysteine and the closing phenylalanine or tryptophan. Each record gives: D gene, clone size, V gene, J gene, CDR3 protein, CDR3 DNA. D genes are given only for firm matches. Where a row states a size, it is once, few, many or the class of an expanded clone; other rows omit it.

.	.	TRBV27	TRBJ1-2	CASSRVKGLGGYTF	TGTGCCAGCAGCCGTGTTAAGGGTTTAGGAGGCTACACCTTC
.	.	TRBV28	TRBJ1-1	CASSLVENTEAFF	TGTGCCAGCAGTTTAGTTGAGAACACTGAAGCTTTCTTT
TRBD2	.	TRBV27	TRBJ2-1	CASSLLAGYNEQFF	TGTGCCAGCAGTTTACTAGCGGGGTACAATGAGCAGTTCTTC
.	.	TRBV6-1	TRBJ1-5	CASSIPAYSNQPQHF	TGTGCCAGCAGTATCCCCGCATATAGCAATCAGCCCCAGCATTTT
TRBD2	.	TRBV4-2	TRBJ2-1	CASSQDRTSGRDEQFF	TGTGCCAGCAGCCAAGATAGGACTAGCGGGAGAGATGAGCAGTTCTTC
.	.	TRBV5-4	TRBJ2-1	CASSGVTEQFF	TGTGCCAGCAGCGGCGTCACTGAGCAGTTCTTC
TRBD1	.	TRBV5-1	TRBJ1-4	CASSSGQATNEKLFF	TGCGCCAGCAGCTCCGGACAGGCAACTAATGAAAAACTGTTTTTT
TRBD2	.	TRBV27	TRBJ2-7	CASSVAGGYSYEQYF	TGTGCCAGCAGTGTAGCGGGAGGATACTCCTACGAGCAGTACTTC
.	.	TRBV28	TRBJ1-2	CASSLPTVLYGYTF	TGTGCCAGCAGTTTACCGACAGTGCTCTATGGCTACACCTTC
.	.	TRBV15	TRBJ2-7	CATSKQRQKNYEQYF	TGTGCCACCAGCAAGCAAAGACAGAAAAACTACGAGCAGTACTTC
TRBD1	.	TRBV28	TRBJ2-2	CASSLAETGYTGELFF	TGTGCCAGCAGTTTAGCCGAGACAGGGTACACCGGGGAGCTGTTTTTT
TRBD1	.	TRBV6-1	TRBJ2-6	CASSGWDRGSGANVLTF	TGTGCCAGCAGTGGATGGGACAGGGGATCTGGGGCCAACGTCCTGACTTTC
.	.	TRBV15	TRBJ2-1	CATSRDRTEEGSYNEQFF	TGTGCCACCAGCAGAGATAGGACTGAAGAAGGCTCCTACAATGAGCAGTTCTTC
.	once	TRBV28	TRBJ2-7	CASSYNGVTSEQYF	TGTGCCAGCAGTTATAACGGGGTCACAAGCGAGCAGTACTTC
.	.	TRBV4-1	TRBJ2-1	CASSLRSGDNEQFF	TGCGCCAGCAGCCTACGTTCGGGTGACAATGAGCAGTTCTTC
.	.	TRBV7-9	TRBJ2-3	CASSLVLGAGTQYF	TGTGCCAGCAGCTTAGTCTTAGGGGCTGGTACGCAGTATTTT
TRBD1	.	TRBV2	TRBJ2-7	CASTSAGTGTYEQYF	TGTGCCAGCACCTCGGCCGGGACAGGGACCTACGAGCAGTACTTC
.	.	TRBV21-1	TRBJ2-1	CASSTSGQGGLNEQFF	TGTGCCAGCAGCACATCCGGTCAAGGGGGCCTGAATGAGCAGTTCTTC
TRBD1	.	TRBV9	TRBJ2-7	CASSVATGDSYEQYF	TGTGCCAGCAGCGTAGCAACAGGGGATTCCTACGAGCAGTACTTC
.	.	TRBV29-1	TRBJ2-2	CSVVEVGELFF	TGCAGCGTGGTAGAGGTCGGGGAGCTGTTTTTT
.	.	TRBV28	TRBJ1-1	CASSSPWTGLHTEAFF	TGTGCCAGCAGTTCCCCCTGGACGGGTTTACACACTGAAGCTTTCTTT
.	.	TRBV13	TRBJ2-7	CASSLGQPYEQYF	TGTGCCAGCAGCTTAGGACAGCCCTACGAGCAGTACTTC
TRBD1	.	TRBV19	TRBJ1-2	CASSFEQGARGYTF	TGTGCCAGTAGTTTCGAGCAGGGGGCTCGGGGCTACACCTTC
TRBD2	.	TRBV2	TRBJ2-5	CASRRGLTLQETQYF	TGTGCCAGCAGGAGGGGACTAACCTTACAAGAGACCCAGTACTTC
TRBD1	.	TRBV11-2	TRBJ2-7	CASSLRPGTGLNEQYF	TGTGCCAGCAGCTTACGGCCCGGGACAGGGTTGAACGAGCAGTACTTC
.	.	TRBV29-1	TRBJ2-1	CSVEANNEQFF	TGCAGCGTGGAGGCTAACAATGAGCAGTTCTTC
TRBD2	.	TRBV15	TRBJ2-7	CATSRDLGLAGTSYEQYF	TGTGCCACCAGCAGAGATCTTGGACTAGCGGGGACCTCCTACGAGCAGTACTTC